The 9 T cell receptor beta chains listed next were all sequenced from one sample in a study of OX40 agonist ivuxolimab in advanced cancers. Produced via immunoSEQ multiplex PCR; TCRdb's table is partial and in-frame only. The sample includes about 73,000 clones, 80% to 90% of them seen just once. The input for sequencing was CD4+ or CD8+ T cells sorted from blood, taken in a trial of the OX40 agonist ivuxolimab. These receptors all stem from an adult with an advanced solid tumor such as melanoma, head and neck, liver or kidney cancer.

The V gene is TRBV7-8, the J gene TRBJ1-5; D unclear. The CDR3 covers 15 residues. V dropped 4 bases and J dropped 4 bases, with 14 bases sitting between them. Germline lookup yields CDR1 SGHVS and CDR2 FQNEAQ. This CDR3 is CASSSKIGRNQPQHF. The CDR3 DNA sequence: TGTGCCAGCAGCTCAAAAATAGGAAGGAATCAGCCCCAGCATTTT. Full variable domain (remainder filled in from reference TRBV7-8 and TRBJ1-5): GAGVSQSPRYKVAKRGQDVALRCDPISGHVSLFWYQQALGQGPEFLTYFQNEAQLDKSGLPSDRFFAERPEGSVSTLKIQRTQQEDSAVYLCASSSKIGRNQPQHFGDGTRLSIL.

V gene TRBV28 combines with J gene TRBJ2-1; D perhaps matches TRBD1 (5 bases). The CDR3 loop spans 12 amino acids. V was clipped by 6 bases and J by 4 bases, with 7 bases between them. Germline CDR1 is MDHEN and CDR2 is SYDVKM. CDR3 sequence: CASRTAYNEQFF. CDR3 nucleotide sequence: TGTGCCAGCAGGACAGCTTACAATGAGCAGTTCTTC.

The rearrangement joins TRBV6-5 to TRBJ2-3; a weak D match, TRBD1 (5 bases). Germline-derived CDR1 and CDR2 are MNHEY and SVGAGI. This CDR3 region has 12 residues. Between the trimmed V and J ends, which lost 6 bases and 9 bases, there was a span of 13 bases. The CDR3 coding sequence is TGTGCCAGCAGGCCTGTAAAGGGGACGCAGTATTTT. This sequence encodes CASRPVKGTQYF.

The chain joins TRBV6-6 to TRBJ1-1; D gene uncertain. Germline-derived CDR1 and CDR2 are MNHNY and SVGAGI (reference sequence). V was clipped by 7 bases and J by 11 bases, with 23 bases between them. The CDR3 consists of 14 residues. The CDR3 spells CASTNTHPPAVAFF. CDR3 nucleotides: TGTGCCAGCACCAACACCCACCCCCCAGCCGTGGCTTTCTTT.

The CDR3: CARGGEGGETQYF. DNA of the CDR3: TGTGCCAGAGGGGGAGAGGGAGGCGAGACCCAGTACTTC. This chain links TRBV2 with TRBJ2-5, with D possibly being TRBD1 or TRBD2 (6 bases each). CDR1 and CDR2 (germline): SNHLY, FYNNEI. The V end was cut by 9 bases, the J end by 5 bases, with 16 bases between. The CDR3 totals 13 residues. The entire variable domain, with the rest obtained from reference TRBV2 and TRBJ2-5, is as follows: EPEVTQTPSHQVTQMGQEVILRCVPISNHLYFYWYRQILGQKVEFLVSFYNNEISEKSEIFDDQFSVERPDGSNFTLKIRSTKLEDSAMYFCARGGEGGETQYFGPGTRLLVL.

The chain has TRBV11-3 and TRBJ2-7; TRBD2 matches 7 bases. V shed 1 base, J shed 7 bases, and the junction held 7 bases outside the gene matches. Germline assignment: CDR1 SGHNT and CDR2 YENEEA. The CDR3 contains 14 residues. DNA of the CDR3: TGTGCCAGCAGCTTAGCGGGAGGCCTGGGAGAGCAGTACTTC. Translating gives CASSLAGGLGEQYF.

The chain combines TRBV15 with TRBJ2-4, with D perhaps TRBD1 or TRBD2 (6 bases each). The germline V gene encodes CDR1 LNHNV and CDR2 YYDKDF (reference sequence). V lost 3 bases and J lost 1, with 13 bases in between. CDR3 length equals 16 residues. The CDR3 nucleotides read TGTGCCACCAGCAGGGGAAAGGGGGGTGCCAAAAACATTCAGTACTTC. Translation gives CATSRGKGGAKNIQYF.

V is TRBV28 and J is TRBJ1-4; no reliable D call. The germline V gene encodes CDR1 MDHEN and CDR2 SYDVKM. The CDR3 covers 14 residues. The ends were cut back, 2 bases at V and 5 bases at J, with 9 bases in the middle. The CDR3 spells CASSLRSGNEKLFF. As DNA, the CDR3 is TGTGCCAGCAGTTTACGATCTGGGAATGAAAAACTGTTTTTT.

V is TRBV5-1 and J is TRBJ2-3, with D tentatively TRBD1 or TRBD2 (5 bases each). V lost 2 bases to trimming and J lost 4 bases, with 11 bases between them. This CDR3 has 14 amino acids. CDR1 and CDR2 (germline): SGHRS, YFSETQ. The CDR3: CASSFGDGADTQYF. The CDR3 nucleotides are TGCGCCAGCAGCTTCGGGGACGGTGCAGATACGCAGTATTTT.